This T cell receptor beta chain was captured by sequencing in a study of blood T cell repertoires in COVID-19. Study overall: Whether acute or convalescent, the COVID-19 samples came from the United States, Italy and Spain. T cells, B-cell-depleted T cells, or PBMCs provided the cDNA or gDNA that served as material.

Recruits, aged about 18 to 95 years, lived in some 25 US areas. Donors were grouped by their self-reported clinical history. The method was immunoSEQ multiplex PCR; TCRdb's version includes in-frame clones alone and lacks a portion of them. Among 400,000 to 550,000 clones listed, 70% to 90% were seen once. Deletions cut 1 base from V and 3 bases from J, with 10 bases between. Germline V gene lookup returns CDR1 SGHAT and CDR2 FQNNGV. This CDR3 is built from 15 residues. Sequenced material: PBMCs or T cells enriched from blood (not recorded which). The rearrangement uses TRBV11-2 and TRBJ2-1, with D possibly matching TRBD2 (6 bases). The clonotype comes from a woman aged 18-35 years with acute COVID-19. CDR3 DNA sequence: TGTGCCAGCAGCTTAGGGAGTAGCGGCTACAATGAGCAGTTCTTC. It encodes CASSLGSSGYNEQFF.